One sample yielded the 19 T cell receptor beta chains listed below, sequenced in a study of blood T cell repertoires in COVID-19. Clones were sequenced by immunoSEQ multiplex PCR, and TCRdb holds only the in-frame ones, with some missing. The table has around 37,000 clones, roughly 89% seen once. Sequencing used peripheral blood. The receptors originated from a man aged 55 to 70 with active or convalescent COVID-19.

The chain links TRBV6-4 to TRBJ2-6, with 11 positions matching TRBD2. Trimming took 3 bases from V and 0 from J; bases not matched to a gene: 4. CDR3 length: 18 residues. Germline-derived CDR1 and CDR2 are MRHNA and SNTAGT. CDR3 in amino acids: CASSEGLAGLSGANVLTF. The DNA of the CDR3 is TGTGCCAGCAGTGAAGGACTAGCGGGCCTCTCTGGGGCCAACGTCCTGACTTTC.

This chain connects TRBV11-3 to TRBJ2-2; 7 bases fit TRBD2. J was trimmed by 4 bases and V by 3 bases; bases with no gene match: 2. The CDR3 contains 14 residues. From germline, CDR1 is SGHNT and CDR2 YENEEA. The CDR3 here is CASSFGGSTGELFF. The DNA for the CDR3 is TGTGCCAGCAGCTTCGGGGGGAGCACCGGGGAGCTGTTTTTT.

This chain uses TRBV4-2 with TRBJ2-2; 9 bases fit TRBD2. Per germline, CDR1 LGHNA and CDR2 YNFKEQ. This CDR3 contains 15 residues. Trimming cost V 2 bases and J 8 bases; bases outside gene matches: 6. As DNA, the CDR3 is TGTGCCAGCAGCCAACGGCTAGCGGGGCTGGGGGAGCTGTTTTTT. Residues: CASSQRLAGLGELFF.

The chain's CDR3 is CASSFGGAKNIQYF. For the CDR3, the DNA is TGTGCCAGCAGTTTTGGGGGGGCCAAAAACATTCAGTACTTC. The gene calls are TRBV28 and TRBJ2-4, with a tentative D call TRBD2 (6 bases). The CDR3 sequence is 14 residues long. The ends were cut back, 3 bases at V and 1 base at J, with 7 bases in the middle. Germline-derived CDR1 and CDR2 are MDHEN and SYDVKM.

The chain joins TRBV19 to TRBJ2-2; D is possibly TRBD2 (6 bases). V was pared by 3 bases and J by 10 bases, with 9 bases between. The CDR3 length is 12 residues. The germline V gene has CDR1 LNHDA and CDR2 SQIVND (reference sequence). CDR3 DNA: TGTGCCAGTAGTATGTGGGAGGCGGAGCTGTTTTTT. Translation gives CASSMWEAELFF.

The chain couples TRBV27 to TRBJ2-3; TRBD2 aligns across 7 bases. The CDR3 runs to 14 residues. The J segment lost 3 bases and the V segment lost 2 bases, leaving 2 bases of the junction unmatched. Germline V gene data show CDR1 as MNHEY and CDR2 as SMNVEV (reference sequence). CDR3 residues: CASSLGLVTDTQYF. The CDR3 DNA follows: TGTGCCAGCAGTTTAGGACTAGTTACAGATACGCAGTATTTT.

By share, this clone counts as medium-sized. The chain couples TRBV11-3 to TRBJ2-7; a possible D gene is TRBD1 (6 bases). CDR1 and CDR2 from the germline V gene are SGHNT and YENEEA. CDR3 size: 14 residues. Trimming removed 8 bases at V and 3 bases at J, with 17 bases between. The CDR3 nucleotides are TGTGCCAGCCCCTCGAGCTCAGGGGACTACGAGCAGTACTTC. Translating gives CASPSSSGDYEQYF.

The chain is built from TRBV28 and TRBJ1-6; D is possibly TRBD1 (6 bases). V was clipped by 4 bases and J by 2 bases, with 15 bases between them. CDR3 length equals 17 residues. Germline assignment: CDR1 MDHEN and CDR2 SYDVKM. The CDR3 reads CASSSQQGRTYNSPLHF. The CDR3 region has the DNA TGTGCCAGCAGTTCCCAACAGGGACGAACCTATAATTCACCCCTCCACTTT.

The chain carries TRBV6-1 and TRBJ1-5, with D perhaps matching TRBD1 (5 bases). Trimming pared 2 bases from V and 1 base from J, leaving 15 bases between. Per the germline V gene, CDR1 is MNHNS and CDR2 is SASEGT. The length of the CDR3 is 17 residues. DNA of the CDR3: TGTGCCAGCAGTGAACCCAGGGTGACGCTAAGCAATCAGCCCCAGCATTTT. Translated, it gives CASSEPRVTLSNQPQHF.

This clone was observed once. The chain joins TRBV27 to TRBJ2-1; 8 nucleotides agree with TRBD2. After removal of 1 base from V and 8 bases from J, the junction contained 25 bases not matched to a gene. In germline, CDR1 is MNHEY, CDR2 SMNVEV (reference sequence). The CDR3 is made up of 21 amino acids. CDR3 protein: CASSLCILRTPGTRACDEQFF. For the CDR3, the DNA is TGTGCCAGCAGTTTATGTATCCTTCGAACTCCCGGGACTAGGGCCTGCGATGAGCAGTTCTTC.

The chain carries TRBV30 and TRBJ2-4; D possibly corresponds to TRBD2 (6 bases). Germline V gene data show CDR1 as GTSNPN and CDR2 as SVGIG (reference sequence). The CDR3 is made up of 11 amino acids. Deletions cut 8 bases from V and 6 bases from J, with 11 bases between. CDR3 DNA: TGTGCCGGCTTCGGGGGAAACATTCAGTACTTC. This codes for CAGFGGNIQYF.

CDR3 coding DNA: TGTGCCAGCAGCCATTCTACGGGGTACAATGAGCAGTTCTTC. Amino acid sequence: CASSHSTGYNEQFF. This chain joins TRBV4-2 and TRBJ2-1; tentative D call: TRBD2 (5 bases). The CDR3 has 14 residues. Germline loops: CDR1 LGHNA, CDR2 YNFKEQ. V shed 3 bases and J shed 4 bases, with 10 bases lying between them.

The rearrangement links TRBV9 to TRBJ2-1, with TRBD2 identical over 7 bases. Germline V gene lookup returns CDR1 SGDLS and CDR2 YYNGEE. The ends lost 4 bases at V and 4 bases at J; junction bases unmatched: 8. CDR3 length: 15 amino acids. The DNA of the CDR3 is TGTGCCAGCAGCTCCTCTAGCGGTAAATACAATGAGCAGTTCTTC. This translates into CASSSSSGKYNEQFF.

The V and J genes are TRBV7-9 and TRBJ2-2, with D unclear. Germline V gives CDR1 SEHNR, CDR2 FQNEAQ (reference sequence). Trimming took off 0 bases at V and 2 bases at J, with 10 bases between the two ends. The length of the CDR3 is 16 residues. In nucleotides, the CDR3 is TGTGCCAGCAGCTTAGCAGGTGACATAAACACCGGGGAGCTGTTTTTT. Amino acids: CASSLAGDINTGELFF. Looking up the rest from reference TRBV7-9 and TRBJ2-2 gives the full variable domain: DTGVSQNPRHKITKRGQNVTFRCDPISEHNRLYWYRQTLGQGPEFLTYFQNEAQLEKSRLLSDRFSAERPKGSFSTLEIQRTEQGDSAMYLCASSLAGDINTGELFFGEGSRLTVL.

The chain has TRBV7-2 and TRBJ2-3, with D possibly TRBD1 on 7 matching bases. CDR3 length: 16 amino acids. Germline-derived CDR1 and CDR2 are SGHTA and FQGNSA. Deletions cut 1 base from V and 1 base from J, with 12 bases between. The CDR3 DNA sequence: TGTGCCAGCAGCTTAGGGGGCAGGGGGGGCACAGATACGCAGTATTTT. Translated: CASSLGGRGGTDTQYF.

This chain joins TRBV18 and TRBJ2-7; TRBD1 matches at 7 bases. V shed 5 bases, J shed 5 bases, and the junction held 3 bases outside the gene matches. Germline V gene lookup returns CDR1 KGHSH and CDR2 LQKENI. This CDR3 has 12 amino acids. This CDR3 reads CASSADRDEQYF. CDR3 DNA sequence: TGTGCCAGCTCAGCAGACAGGGACGAGCAGTACTTC.

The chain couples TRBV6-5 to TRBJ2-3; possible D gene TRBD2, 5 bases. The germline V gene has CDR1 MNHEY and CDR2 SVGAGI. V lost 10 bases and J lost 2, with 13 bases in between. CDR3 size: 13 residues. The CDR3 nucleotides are TGTGCCACCCAGCGGAGTTACACAGATACGCAGTATTTT. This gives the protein CATQRSYTDTQYF.

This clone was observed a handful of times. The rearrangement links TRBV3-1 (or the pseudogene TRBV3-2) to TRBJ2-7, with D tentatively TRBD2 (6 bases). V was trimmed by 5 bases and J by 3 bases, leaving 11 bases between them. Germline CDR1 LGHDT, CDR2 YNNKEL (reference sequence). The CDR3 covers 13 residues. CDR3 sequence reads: CASSYGRIYEQYF. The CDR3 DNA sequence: TGTGCCAGCAGCTACGGGAGAATCTACGAGCAGTACTTC.

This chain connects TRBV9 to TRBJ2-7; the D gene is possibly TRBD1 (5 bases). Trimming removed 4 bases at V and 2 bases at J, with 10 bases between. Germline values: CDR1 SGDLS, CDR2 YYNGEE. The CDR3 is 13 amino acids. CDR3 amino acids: CASSKGNTYEQYF. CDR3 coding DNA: TGTGCCAGCAGCAAGGGGAATACCTACGAGCAGTACTTC.